This entry features one T cell receptor beta chain sequence. Its antigen is unidentified. The source of the sample is a study of blood T cells in healthy people across ages. The second PCR ran 7 to 11 cycles with a sample-barcoded 5' primer and J-beta primers. Each TCR beta cDNA got a 12-nucleotide random molecular identifier. TCRdb ran MiXCR on the 5' RACE reads and lists one entry per CDR3 protein. The sample shows 650,000 to 1,000,000 distinct CDR3 sequences, 35% to 40% of them seen only once. The study's findings and limits: Age brought a roughly linear fall in TCR beta diversity measured per million T cells.

Donors ranged from about 6 to 90 years old and were healthy Caucasians in Russia. The extraction recovered at least 5.5 micrograms of total RNA per sample. CDR1 and CDR2 from the germline V gene are KGHSH and LQKENI. The CDR3 runs 14 residues. The chain has TRBV18 and TRBJ2-5; no clear D gene. The J call may not be correct, given that the DNA end is closer to TRBJ2-7. Material for sequencing was blood. This clonotype originated in a man between 18 and 29 years old in good health. CDR3: CASSPINGWNEQYF. CDR3 DNA sequence: TGTGCCAGCTCACCAATAAACGGATGGAACGAGCAGTACTTC.